These T cell receptor beta chains were read from a single sample in a study of technical replicates of blood from several donors. Method: immunoSEQ multiplex PCR; TCRdb's copy keeps in-frame clones and lacks some. The sample holds 55,000 to 85,000 clones; nearly 98% are singletons and the top ten take 0.2% to 0.25%. The sequencing input was T cells isolated from PBMCs. These receptors originate from a human donor in good health. CDR3s include the opening cysteine and the closing phenylalanine or tryptophan. A D gene is named only where the DNA matches it firmly.

CDR3 | DNA | J | V | D
CASSDTGTGNLNYGYTF | TGTGCCAGCAGTGACACGGGGACAGGGAATCTTAACTATGGCTACACCTTC | TRBJ1-2 | TRBV6-4 | TRBD1
CASSLALGRRVPDTQYF | TGTGCCAGCAGCTTAGCGTTGGGGCGCAGGGTCCCAGATACGCAGTATTTT | TRBJ2-3 | TRBV7-9 | NA
CASSEGGRWSEAFF | TGTGCCAGCAGTGAGGGGGGGAGATGGAGTGAAGCTTTCTTT | TRBJ1-1 | TRBV2 | NA
CASSQRHGTDLISGANVLTF | TGTGCCAGCAGCCAACGCCACGGGACAGACTTGATCTCTGGGGCCAACGTCCTGACTTTC | TRBJ2-6 | TRBV4-2 | TRBD1
CSASRGRVEAFF | TGCAGCGCCTCACGGGGTCGCGTCGAAGCTTTCTTT | TRBJ1-1 | TRBV29-1 | NA
CASSWGTSGSYEQYF | TGCGCCAGCAGCTGGGGGACTAGCGGGAGTTACGAGCAGTACTTC | TRBJ2-7 | TRBV5-1 | TRBD2
CASSVDRSNTEAFF | TGCGCCAGCAGTGTCGACAGGTCGAACACTGAAGCTTTCTTT | TRBJ1-1 | TRBV10-1 | NA
CASSLTANYEQYF | TGTGCCAGTAGTTTGACAGCAAACTACGAGCAGTACTTC | TRBJ2-7 | TRBV19 | NA
CAISESLGTESITYEQYF | TGTGCCATCAGTGAGTCCTTGGGGACAGAATCGATCACCTACGAGCAGTACTTC | TRBJ2-7 | TRBV10-3 | TRBD1
CASSSPGQAAPAFF | TGTGCCAGCAGTTCCCCGGGACAGGCGGCGCCGGCTTTCTTT | TRBJ1-1 | TRBV6-5 | TRBD1
CASSFSGGAYNEQFF | TGTGCCAGCAGCTTTAGCGGGGGGGCCTACAATGAGCAGTTCTTC | TRBJ2-1 | TRBV6-5 | TRBD2
CASSPGQGVEQYF | TGTGCCAGCAGCCCGGGACAGGGGGTCGAGCAGTACTTC | TRBJ2-7 | TRBV28 | TRBD1
CASSSFDRWGVSSYEQYF | TGTGCCAGCAGTTCATTTGATAGATGGGGGGTAAGCTCCTACGAGCAGTACTTC | TRBJ2-7 | TRBV28 | NA
CASTFRYRGKETQYF | TGTGCCAGCACCTTCCGGTACAGGGGCAAGGAGACCCAGTACTTC | TRBJ2-5 | TRBV6-5 | TRBD1
CASSQRSAADEQFF | TGCGCCAGCAGCCAACGATCGGCAGCGGATGAGCAGTTCTTC | TRBJ2-1 | TRBV4-1 | NA
CASRDTRTGELFF | TGTGCCAGCAGGGACACACGAACCGGGGAGCTGTTTTTT | TRBJ2-2 | TRBV6-4 | NA
CASRPLNRDRLLDLNYEQYF | TGTGCCAGCAGACCCTTGAATCGGGACAGACTACTGGACCTTAACTACGAGCAGTACTTC | TRBJ2-7 | TRBV12-1 | NA
CASSPFGGSPNQPQHF | TGTGCCAGCAGTCCGTTTGGGGGGAGCCCGAATCAGCCCCAGCATTTT | TRBJ1-5 | TRBV28 | NA
CASTGPAGPREQYF | TGCGCCAGCACCGGCCCCGCTGGGCCTCGGGAGCAGTACTTC | TRBJ2-7 | TRBV5-1 | NA
CASSFTGGDNEQFF | TGTGCCAGCAGCTTTACGGGGGGTGACAATGAGCAGTTCTTC | TRBJ2-1 | TRBV7-9 | TRBD2
CASSLWYGGALESYEQYF | TGTGCCAGCAGCTTATGGTACGGTGGGGCGCTTGAATCCTACGAGCAGTACTTC | TRBJ2-7 | TRBV11-3 | NA
CASSQPGGGSYEQYF | TGTGCCAGCAGTCAGCCCGGGGGAGGGTCCTACGAGCAGTACTTC | TRBJ2-7 | TRBV28 | TRBD2
CASRRRDGNTEAFF | TGTGCCAGTAGGCGGCGGGATGGGAACACTGAAGCTTTCTTT | TRBJ1-1 | TRBV19 | NA